One T cell receptor (beta chain) is described in this entry. Its target is not known. In nominal health when sampled, donors likely had unrecorded immune exposures nonetheless. PCR primers comprised 60 Vbeta and 13 Jbeta primers. Sequencing used immunoSEQ multiplex PCR; TCRdb keeps in-frame clones, though not all of them. Altogether some 110,000 clones are present, approximately 80% being singletons, with the ten largest covering 3.6%. The sample is drawn from a study of cytomegalovirus exposure and HLA in healthy donors. The study's findings and limits: Apart from CMV serostatus, no immune exposure information was available. As confirmed in vitro, a few CMV-associated chains were specific for CMV antigens.

CDR1 and CDR2 (germline): MNHEY, SVGAGI. Trimming shortened V by 2 bases and J by 6 bases, and 14 bases separated the two germline ends. The CDR3 is 14 residues long. The sequenced sample consisted of PBMCs. J is TRBJ2-7 and V is TRBV6-5; a possible D gene is TRBD1 (5 bases). This TCR came from a man aged 40-49 years in good health and CMV-seronegative. Written as DNA, the CDR3 is TGTGCCAGCAGTTACAGAACAGGTGTCGGCGAGCAGTACTTC. Encoded protein: CASSYRTGVGEQYF.